Below are 8 T cell receptor beta chains sequenced from a single sample in a study of identifying expanded T cells in peripheral blood. Here immunoSEQ multiplex PCR was the method, and the copy in TCRdb shows in-frame clones only, minus some. In the table there are some 100,000 clones, 75% to 90% of which are singletons. Sequenced material: blood. These TCRs come from a person aged 18 to 70 in good health.

V usage is TRBV6-5 and J usage is TRBJ2-7, with D possibly being TRBD1 (6 bases). Germline V gene sequence: CDR1 MNHEY, CDR2 SVGAGI. Trimming took off 7 bases at V and 2 bases at J, with 15 bases between the two ends. The CDR3 consists of 14 residues. CDR3 loop: CASNNPGAAYEQYF. CDR3 nucleotide sequence: TGTGCCAGCAATAATCCAGGGGCCGCCTACGAGCAGTACTTC.

This rearrangement joins TRBV5-1 to TRBJ2-2; TRBD1 aligns across 8 bases. Germline V gene sequence: CDR1 SGHRS, CDR2 YFSETQ. The CDR3 extends over 15 amino acids. Trimming took 0 bases from V and 6 from J; bases not matched to a gene: 4. The CDR3 sequence is CASSLDQGAAGELFF. CDR3 nucleotide sequence: TGCGCCAGCAGCTTGGACCAGGGGGCGGCCGGGGAGCTGTTTTTT.

The CDR3 nucleotides read TGTGCCATCAGGGGACAAGTACAAGAGACCCAGTACTTC. Translation gives CAIRGQVQETQYF. The chain couples TRBV10-3 to TRBJ2-5; weak D call: TRBD1 (6 bases). The CDR3 totals 13 residues. Per the germline V gene, CDR1 is ENHRY and CDR2 is SYGVKD. V lost 6 bases to trimming and J lost 2 bases, with 10 bases between them.

The count of this clone is one. The V call is TRBV9, the J call TRBJ2-1; 7 bases map to TRBD1. The CDR3 sequence is 15 residues long. Germline V gene sequence: CDR1 SGDLS, CDR2 YYNGEE. J gave up 7 bases and V 4 bases, and 11 bases lay outside the gene matches. The CDR3 is CASSRAPLTGNEQFF. Written as DNA, the CDR3 is TGTGCCAGCAGCCGTGCCCCCTTGACAGGGAATGAGCAGTTCTTC.

The chain has TRBV18 and TRBJ1-4, with TRBD1 as a possible D gene (5 bases). Trimming pared 1 base from V and 7 bases from J, leaving 13 bases between. This CDR3 is 15 amino acids long. The V gene's germline CDR1 is KGHSH and CDR2 LQKENI. CDR3 sequence (DNA): TGTGCCAGCTCACCACTCGACGGAAGGGGTGAAAAACTGTTTTTT. It encodes CASSPLDGRGEKLFF.

This clone was recorded once. The V call is TRBV6-1, the J call TRBJ1-2, with D unclear. Trimming stripped 5 bases from V and 8 bases from J, with 12 bases between. The CDR3 is made up of 12 amino acids. Germline values: CDR1 MNHNS, CDR2 SASEGT. CDR3 sequence reads: CASSHIVAGYTF. The CDR3 nucleotides are TGTGCCAGCAGTCATATCGTCGCGGGCTACACCTTC.

The rearrangement links TRBV6-1 to TRBJ2-3; D perhaps matches TRBD2 (7 bases). The CDR3 sequence is 16 residues long. V was shortened by 4 bases and J by 3 bases, with 17 bases between the two germline ends. Germline CDR1 is MNHNS and CDR2 is SASEGT. The CDR3 sequence is CASSGGGGGPTDTQYF. CDR3 sequence (DNA): TGTGCCAGCAGTGGGGGGGGCGGGGGCCCGACAGATACGCAGTATTTT.

The chain employs TRBV4-1 and TRBJ2-5; TRBD2 matches 9 bases. The germline CDR1 and CDR2 sequences are MGHRA and YSYEKL. The CDR3 consists of 18 residues. Unmatched junction bases numbered 12, after V lost 1 base and J lost 3 bases. The CDR3 spells CASSQGVDLAGKKETQYF. CDR3 coding DNA: TGCGCCAGCAGCCAAGGGGTGGATCTAGCGGGAAAAAAAGAGACCCAGTACTTC.